These T cell receptor beta chains were read from a single sample in a study of T-cell reconstitution after alpha-beta-depleted transplantation in children. TCRdb ran MiXCR on the PCR reads and lists one entry per CDR3 protein. The sample carries around 800,000 distinct CDR3 sequences, 16% recorded once. Specimen: PBMCs, mostly from graft donor cells, collected 360 days after TCRalphabeta/CD19-depleted stem cell transplant. These receptors were taken from a male patient younger than 18 who had a stem cell transplant for acute lymphoblastic leukemia, so the T cells may come from the graft donor. The CDR3 runs from the conserved cysteine through the conserved F or W. The D gene is left open where the match is weak. Size is stated for part of the rows, as once, few or many counts, or as a class when the clone is expanded.

TRBJ2-7,14,NA,TRBD2,TRBV12-3/TRBV12-4,CASSQTSGKGEQYF,TGTGCCAGCAGTCAGACTAGCGGGAAAGGCGAGCAGTACTTC
TRBJ2-3,15,few,NA,TRBV12-3/TRBV12-4,CAASGERGSPDTQYF,TGTGCCGCCTCCGGGGAAAGGGGAAGTCCAGATACGCAGTATTTT
TRBJ2-7,10,many,NA,TRBV2,CASRTYEQYF,TGTGCCAGCAGAACCTACGAGCAGTACTTC
TRBJ1-3,16,few,NA,TRBV4-1,CASSQTPLASGNTIYF,TGCGCCAGCAGTCAGACACCTCTGGCCTCTGGAAACACCATATATTTT
TRBJ2-3,19,few,TRBD2,TRBV11-2,CASSLLGVTSGISTDTQYF,TGTGCCAGCAGCTTATTAGGCGTGACTAGCGGGATTAGCACAGATACGCAGTATTTT
TRBJ1-1,18,NA,TRBD1,TRBV9,CASSPRTGIFSMNTEAFF,TGTGCCAGCAGCCCCAGGACAGGGATTTTTTCTATGAACACTGAAGCTTTCTTT
TRBJ2-7,15,NA,TRBD2,TRBV2,CASSQGLAGLHEQYF,TGTGCCAGCAGTCAAGGACTAGCGGGTCTCCACGAGCAGTACTTC
TRBJ2-3,13,NA,NA,TRBV7-9,CASSLIATDTQYF,TGTGCCAGCAGCTTAATTGCCACAGATACGCAGTATTTT
TRBJ2-7,15,few,TRBD2,TRBV5-1,CASSQFPGKRGEQYF,TGCGCCAGCAGCCAGTTTCCAGGGAAGCGGGGCGAGCAGTACTTC
TRBJ2-5,15,NA,NA,TRBV18,CASSPLIGRAETQYF,TGTGCCAGCTCACCACTCATCGGGCGCGCGGAGACCCAGTACTTC
TRBJ2-4,16,NA,NA,TRBV21-1,CASSNGGDRAKNIQYF,TGTGCCAGCAGCAATGGTGGAGATAGGGCCAAAAACATTCAGTACTTC
TRBJ2-5,14,NA,NA,TRBV13,CASSPTHYQETQYF,TGTGCCAGCAGCCCAACGCACTATCAAGAGACCCAGTACTTC
TRBJ2-7,14,many,TRBD1,TRBV7-6,CASSLVDRVDEQYF,TGTGCCAGCAGCTTAGTCGACAGGGTCGACGAGCAGTACTTC
TRBJ1-1,18,NA,TRBD1,TRBV7-6,CASSLVPSTGMGNTEAFF,TGTGCCAGCAGCTTAGTACCGTCGACAGGGATGGGGAACACTGAAGCTTTCTTT
TRBJ1-5,16,few,NA,TRBV4-1,CASSRTRTVSNQPQHF,TGCGCCAGCAGCCGGACTCGGACAGTTAGCAATCAGCCCCAGCATTTT
TRBJ2-7,14,few,NA,TRBV12-3/TRBV12-4,CASSLARWTYEQYF,TGTGCCAGCAGTTTAGCGCGCTGGACCTACGAGCAGTACTTC
TRBJ1-2,13,few,NA,TRBV20-1,CSASSQGLYGYTF,TGCAGTGCTAGTTCGCAGGGGCTCTATGGCTACACCTTC
TRBJ2-7,16,NA,TRBD2,TRBV5-1,CASSVLLAGGKHEQYF,TGCGCCAGCAGCGTACTTTTAGCGGGAGGGAAGCACGAGCAGTACTTC
TRBJ2-1,13,NA,NA,TRBV18,CASSPDLEDEQFF,TGTGCCAGCTCACCAGACTTGGAGGATGAGCAGTTCTTC
TRBJ2-1,17,NA,NA,TRBV5-1,CASSLEGKLGRYNEQFF,TGCGCCAGCAGCTTGGAGGGAAAACTAGGAAGGTACAATGAGCAGTTCTTC
TRBJ2-7,14,NA,NA,TRBV6-5,CASSYLGHLYEQYF,TGTGCCAGCAGTTACTTGGGGCATCTCTACGAGCAGTACTTC
TRBJ2-7,15,few,TRBD2,TRBV11-2,CASSLNSGSPYEQYF,TGTGCCAGCAGCTTGAATAGCGGGAGCCCCTACGAGCAGTACTTC
TRBJ2-7,16,few,TRBD2,TRBV20-1,CSARGLAGGPWDEQYF,TGCAGTGCTAGAGGACTAGCGGGAGGGCCTTGGGACGAGCAGTACTTC
TRBJ1-1,14,few,TRBD1,TRBV7-9,CASSWDRKNTEAFF,TGTGCCAGCAGCTGGGACAGGAAGAACACTGAAGCTTTCTTT
TRBJ2-7,18,few,NA,TRBV12-3/TRBV12-4,CASSFGQGLGYLGYEQYF,TGTGCCAGCAGTTTCGGGCAGGGGCTAGGTTACCTCGGGTACGAGCAGTACTTC
TRBJ2-2,14,many,NA,TRBV12-3/TRBV12-4,CASSPIQGTGELFF,TGTGCCAGCAGTCCGATACAGGGAACCGGGGAGCTGTTTTTT
TRBJ2-5,14,many,NA,TRBV9,CASSYNVGSETQYF,TGTGCCAGCAGCTATAATGTGGGATCCGAGACCCAGTACTTC
TRBJ2-7,17,few,NA,TRBV10-3,CAISEFQGPHASYEQYF,TGTGCCATCAGTGAGTTCCAGGGGCCACACGCCTCCTACGAGCAGTACTTC
TRBJ2-1,16,NA,TRBD2,TRBV3-1,CASSPLGLAGVYEQFF,TGTGCCAGCAGCCCTCTGGGACTAGCGGGAGTATATGAGCAGTTCTTC
TRBJ2-4,16,many,NA,TRBV24-1,CATSAYMEGAKNIQYF,TGTGCCACCAGTGCTTACATGGAGGGAGCCAAAAACATTCAGTACTTC
TRBJ2-1,15,few,TRBD2,TRBV5-1,CASSASGRAGNEQFF,TGCGCCAGCAGCGCTAGCGGGAGGGCGGGGAATGAGCAGTTCTTC
TRBJ2-5,14,NA,TRBD1,TRBV27,CASSPQGAGKTQYF,TGTGCCAGCAGTCCACAGGGGGCAGGGAAGACCCAGTACTTC
TRBJ2-7,17,NA,TRBD2,TRBV3-1,CASSRSVAGGLSYEQYF,TGTGCCAGCAGCCGGTCGGTAGCGGGAGGACTCTCCTACGAGCAGTACTTC
TRBJ2-2,16,few,TRBD2,TRBV7-3,CASSFSGLGGPGELFF,TGTGCCAGCAGCTTCTCGGGACTAGGGGGTCCCGGGGAGCTGTTTTTT
TRBJ1-1,14,few,TRBD1,TRBV20-1,CSAVDRAENTEAFF,TGCAGTGCTGTGGACAGGGCGGAGAACACTGAAGCTTTCTTT
TRBJ2-4,20,few,TRBD2,TRBV5-4,CASSSGRLAGRNEDKNIQYF,TGTGCCAGCAGCTCGGGCCGGCTAGCGGGAAGGAATGAGGACAAAAACATTCAGTACTTC
TRBJ2-1,16,few,TRBD1,TRBV9,CASSAPGQGSYNEQFF,TGTGCCAGCAGCGCTCCGGGACAGGGGTCCTACAATGAGCAGTTCTTC
TRBJ2-7,14,NA,TRBD1,TRBV6-1,CASSFTGGHYEQYF,TGTGCCAGCAGCTTCACAGGGGGGCACTACGAGCAGTACTTC
TRBJ1-4,16,few,NA,TRBV12-3/TRBV12-4,CASRNSRGATNEKLFF,TGTGCCAGCAGAAACTCCAGGGGCGCAACTAATGAAAAACTGTTTTTT
TRBJ1-2,15,NA,NA,TRBV12-3/TRBV12-4,CASSSHSPPYYGYTF,TGTGCCAGCAGTTCCCACAGCCCTCCCTACTATGGCTACACCTTC
TRBJ2-7,14,few,NA,TRBV7-3,CASSLTGGMEEQYF,TGTGCCAGCAGCTTAACAGGGGGGATGGAAGAGCAGTACTTC
TRBJ2-1,12,NA,NA,TRBV20-1,CSARIRRWEQFF,TGCAGTGCTAGAATCCGCCGATGGGAGCAGTTCTTC
TRBJ2-1,16,few,TRBD2,TRBV7-2,CASSLRELAGHNEQFF,TGTGCCAGCAGCTTACGTGAACTAGCGGGACACAATGAGCAGTTCTTC
TRBJ2-7,13,few,NA,TRBV20-1,CSARVMSSYEQYF,TGCAGTGCTAGAGTCATGAGCTCCTACGAGCAGTACTTC
TRBJ1-6,16,NA,NA,TRBV15,CATSREGRDDNSPLHF,TGTGCCACCAGCAGAGAGGGCAGGGATGATAATTCACCCCTCCACTTT
TRBJ2-7,14,NA,TRBD1,TRBV15,CATSRTGGSYEQYF,TGTGCCACCAGCAGGACAGGGGGCTCCTACGAGCAGTACTTC